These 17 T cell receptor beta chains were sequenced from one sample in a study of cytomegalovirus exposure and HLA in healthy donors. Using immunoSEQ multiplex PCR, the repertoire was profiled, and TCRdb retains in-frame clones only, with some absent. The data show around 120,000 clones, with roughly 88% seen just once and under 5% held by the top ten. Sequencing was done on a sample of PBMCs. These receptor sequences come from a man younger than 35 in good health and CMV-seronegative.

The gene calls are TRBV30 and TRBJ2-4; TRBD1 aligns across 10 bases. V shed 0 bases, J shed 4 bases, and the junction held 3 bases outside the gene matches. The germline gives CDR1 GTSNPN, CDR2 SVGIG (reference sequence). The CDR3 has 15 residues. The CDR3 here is CAWSVQGQGKNIQYF. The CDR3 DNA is TGTGCCTGGAGTGTACAGGGACAGGGGAAAAACATTCAGTACTTC.

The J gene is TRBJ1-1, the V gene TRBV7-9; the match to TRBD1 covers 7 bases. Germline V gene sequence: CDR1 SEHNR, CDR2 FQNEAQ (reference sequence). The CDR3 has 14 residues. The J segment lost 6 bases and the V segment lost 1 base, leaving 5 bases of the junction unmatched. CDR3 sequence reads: CASSLEDRDAEAFF. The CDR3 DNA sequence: TGTGCCAGCAGCTTAGAAGACAGGGACGCTGAAGCTTTCTTT.

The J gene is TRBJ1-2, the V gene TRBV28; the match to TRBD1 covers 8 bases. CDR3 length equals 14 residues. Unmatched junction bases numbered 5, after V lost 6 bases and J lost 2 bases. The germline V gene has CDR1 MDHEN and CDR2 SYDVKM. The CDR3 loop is CASRTGTGNYGYTF. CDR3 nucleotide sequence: TGTGCCAGCAGGACCGGGACAGGAAACTATGGCTACACCTTC.

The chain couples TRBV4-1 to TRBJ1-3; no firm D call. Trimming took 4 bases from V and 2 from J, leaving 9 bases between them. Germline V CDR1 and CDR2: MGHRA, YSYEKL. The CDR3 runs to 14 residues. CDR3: CASSPTRAGNTIYF. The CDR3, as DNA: TGCGCCAGCAGCCCAACCCGGGCTGGAAACACCATATATTTT.

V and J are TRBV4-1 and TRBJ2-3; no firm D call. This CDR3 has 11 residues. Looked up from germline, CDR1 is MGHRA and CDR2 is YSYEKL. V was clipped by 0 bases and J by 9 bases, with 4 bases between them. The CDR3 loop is CASSQDLTQYF. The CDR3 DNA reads TGCGCCAGCAGCCAAGATCTCACGCAGTATTTT.

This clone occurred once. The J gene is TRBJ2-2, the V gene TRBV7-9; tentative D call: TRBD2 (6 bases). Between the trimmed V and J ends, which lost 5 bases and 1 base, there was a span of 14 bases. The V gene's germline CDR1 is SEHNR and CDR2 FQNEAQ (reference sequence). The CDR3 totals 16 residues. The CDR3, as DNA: TGTGCCAGCAGCCACAGGAGGGCCATGAACACCGGGGAGCTGTTTTTT. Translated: CASSHRRAMNTGELFF.

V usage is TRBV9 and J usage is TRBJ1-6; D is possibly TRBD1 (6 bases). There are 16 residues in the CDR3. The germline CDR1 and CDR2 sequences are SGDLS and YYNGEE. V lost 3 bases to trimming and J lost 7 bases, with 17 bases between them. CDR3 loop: CASSAGAAPQNSPLHF. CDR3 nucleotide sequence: TGTGCCAGCAGCGCAGGGGCAGCCCCCCAAAATTCACCCCTCCACTTT. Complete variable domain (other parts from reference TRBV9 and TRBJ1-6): DSGVTQTPKHLITATGQRVTLRCSPRSGDLSVYWYQQSLDQGLQFLIQYYNGEERAKGNILERFSAQQFPDLHSELNLSSLELGDSALYFCASSAGAAPQNSPLHFGNGTRLTVT.

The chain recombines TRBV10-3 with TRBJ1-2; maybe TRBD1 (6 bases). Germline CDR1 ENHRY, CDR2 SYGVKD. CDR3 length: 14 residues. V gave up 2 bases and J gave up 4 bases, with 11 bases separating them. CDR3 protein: CAISEEGERYGYTF. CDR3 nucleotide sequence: TGTGCCATCAGTGAGGAGGGGGAACGCTATGGCTACACCTTC.

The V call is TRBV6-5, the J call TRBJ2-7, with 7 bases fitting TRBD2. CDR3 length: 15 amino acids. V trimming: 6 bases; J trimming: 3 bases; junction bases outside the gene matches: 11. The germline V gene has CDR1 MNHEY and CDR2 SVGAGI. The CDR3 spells CASRTSSKVGYEQYF. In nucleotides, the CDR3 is TGTGCCAGCAGGACTAGCTCAAAAGTCGGCTACGAGCAGTACTTC.

The chain's CDR3 is CSVKRGGQGETQYF. CDR3 nucleotide sequence: TGCAGCGTCAAAAGGGGGGGACAGGGGGAGACCCAGTACTTC. V and J are TRBV29-1 and TRBJ2-5; 10 bases line up with TRBD1. CDR1 is SQVTM, CDR2 ANQGSEA, per germline. J lost 5 bases, V lost 6 bases, and 9 bases had no gene match. This CDR3 region has 14 residues.

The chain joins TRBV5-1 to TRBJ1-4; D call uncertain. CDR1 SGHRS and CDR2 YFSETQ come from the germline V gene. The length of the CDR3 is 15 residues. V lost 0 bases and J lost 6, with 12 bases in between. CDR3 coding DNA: TGCGCCAGCAGCTTGGGGGTAGCGTGGGATGAAAAACTGTTTTTT. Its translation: CASSLGVAWDEKLFF.

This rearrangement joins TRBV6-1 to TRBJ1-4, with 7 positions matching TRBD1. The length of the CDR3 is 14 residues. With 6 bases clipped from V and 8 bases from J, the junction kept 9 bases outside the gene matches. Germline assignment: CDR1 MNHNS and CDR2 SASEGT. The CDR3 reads CASRLGQQGEKLFF. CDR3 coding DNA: TGTGCCAGCAGACTGGGACAGCAGGGAGAAAAACTGTTTTTT.

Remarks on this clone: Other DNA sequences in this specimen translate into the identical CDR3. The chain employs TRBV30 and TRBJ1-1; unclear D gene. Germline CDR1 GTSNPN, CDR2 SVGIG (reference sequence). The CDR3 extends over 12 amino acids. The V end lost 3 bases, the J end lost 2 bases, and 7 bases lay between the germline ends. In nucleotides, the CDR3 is TGTGCCTGGAGCCCGGGAAACACTGAAGCTTTCTTT. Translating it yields CAWSPGNTEAFF.

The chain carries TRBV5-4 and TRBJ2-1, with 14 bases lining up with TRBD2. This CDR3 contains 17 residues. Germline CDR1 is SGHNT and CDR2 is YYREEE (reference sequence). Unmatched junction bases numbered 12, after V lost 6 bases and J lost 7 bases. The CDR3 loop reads CASTSGTSGGPRNEQFF. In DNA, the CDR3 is TGTGCCAGCACCTCCGGGACTAGCGGGGGCCCCCGGAATGAGCAGTTCTTC.

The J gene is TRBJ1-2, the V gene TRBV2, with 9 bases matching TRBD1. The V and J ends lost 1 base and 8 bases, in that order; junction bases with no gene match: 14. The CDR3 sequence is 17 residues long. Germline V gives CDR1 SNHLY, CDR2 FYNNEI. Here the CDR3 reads CASSEGNPGTGIVGYTF. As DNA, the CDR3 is TGTGCCAGCAGTGAAGGCAATCCCGGGACAGGGATTGTGGGCTACACCTTC.

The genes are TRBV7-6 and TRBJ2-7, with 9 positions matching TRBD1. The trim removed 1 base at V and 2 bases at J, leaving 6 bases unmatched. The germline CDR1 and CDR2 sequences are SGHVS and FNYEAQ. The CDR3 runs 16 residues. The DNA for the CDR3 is TGTGCCAGCAGCTTAGGACAGGGGGGCAAAACCTACGAGCAGTACTTC. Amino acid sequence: CASSLGQGGKTYEQYF.

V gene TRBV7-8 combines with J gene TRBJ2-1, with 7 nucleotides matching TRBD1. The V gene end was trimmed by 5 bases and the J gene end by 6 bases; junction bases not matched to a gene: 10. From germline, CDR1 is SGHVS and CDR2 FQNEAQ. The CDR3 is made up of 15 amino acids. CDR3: CASSPTGVPLNEQFF. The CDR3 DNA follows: TGTGCCAGCAGCCCAACAGGGGTCCCCCTCAATGAGCAGTTCTTC.